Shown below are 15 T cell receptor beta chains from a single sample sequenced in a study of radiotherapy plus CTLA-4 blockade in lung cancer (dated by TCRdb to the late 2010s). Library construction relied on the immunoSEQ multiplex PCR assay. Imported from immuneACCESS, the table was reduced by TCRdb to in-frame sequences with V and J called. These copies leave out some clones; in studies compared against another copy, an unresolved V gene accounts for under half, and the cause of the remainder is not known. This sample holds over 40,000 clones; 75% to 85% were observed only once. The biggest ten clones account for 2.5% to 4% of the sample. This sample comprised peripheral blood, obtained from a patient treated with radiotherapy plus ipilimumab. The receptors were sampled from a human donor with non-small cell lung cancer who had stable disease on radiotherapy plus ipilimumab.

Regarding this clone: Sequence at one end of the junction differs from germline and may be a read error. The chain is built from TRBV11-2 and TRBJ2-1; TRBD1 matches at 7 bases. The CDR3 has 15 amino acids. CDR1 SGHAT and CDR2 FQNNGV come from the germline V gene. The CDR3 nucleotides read TGTGCCAGCAGCCTAGACAGGGCCCGCTACAATGAGCAGTTCTTC. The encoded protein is CASSLDRARYNEQFF.

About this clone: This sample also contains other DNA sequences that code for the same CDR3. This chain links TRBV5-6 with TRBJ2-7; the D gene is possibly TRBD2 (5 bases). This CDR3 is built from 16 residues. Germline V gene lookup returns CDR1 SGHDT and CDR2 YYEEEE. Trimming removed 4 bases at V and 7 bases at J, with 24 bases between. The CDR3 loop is CASSLSSGLGSVEQYF. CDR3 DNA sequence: TGTGCCAGCAGCCTTTCCAGTGGCCTAGGGAGCGTAGAGCAGTACTTC.

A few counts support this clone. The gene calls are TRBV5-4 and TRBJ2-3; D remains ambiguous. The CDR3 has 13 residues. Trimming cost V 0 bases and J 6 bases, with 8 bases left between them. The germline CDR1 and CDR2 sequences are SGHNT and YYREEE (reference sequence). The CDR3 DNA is TGTGCCAGCAGCTTGGACTCACGGGATACGCAGTATTTT. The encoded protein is CASSLDSRDTQYF.

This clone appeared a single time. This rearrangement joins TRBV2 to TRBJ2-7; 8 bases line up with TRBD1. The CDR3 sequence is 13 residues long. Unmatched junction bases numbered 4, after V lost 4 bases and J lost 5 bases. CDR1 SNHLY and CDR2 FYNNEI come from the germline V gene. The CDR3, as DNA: TGTGCCAGCAGTGCCAGGGGGCGCCACGAGCAGTACTTC. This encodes CASSARGRHEQYF.

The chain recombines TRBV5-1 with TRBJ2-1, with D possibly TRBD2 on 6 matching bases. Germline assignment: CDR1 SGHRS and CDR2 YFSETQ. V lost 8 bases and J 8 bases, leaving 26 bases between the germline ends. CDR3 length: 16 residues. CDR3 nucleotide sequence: TGCGCCAGTATCCTTTTAGCGGCAAGTATTGGGGATGAGCAGTTCTTC. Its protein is CASILLAASIGDEQFF.

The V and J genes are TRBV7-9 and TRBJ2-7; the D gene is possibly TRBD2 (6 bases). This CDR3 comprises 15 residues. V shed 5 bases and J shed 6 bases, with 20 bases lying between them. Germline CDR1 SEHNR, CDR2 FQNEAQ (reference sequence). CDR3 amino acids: CASSPRGTPVREQYF. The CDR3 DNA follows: TGTGCCAGCAGCCCCCGGGGGACTCCTGTCCGCGAGCAGTACTTC.

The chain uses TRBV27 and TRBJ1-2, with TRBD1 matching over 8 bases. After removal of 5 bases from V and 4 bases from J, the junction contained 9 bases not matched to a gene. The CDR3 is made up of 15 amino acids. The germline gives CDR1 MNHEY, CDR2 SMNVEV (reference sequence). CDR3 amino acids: CASSPLQGVGYGYTF. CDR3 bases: TGTGCCAGCAGTCCCCTACAGGGGGTCGGCTATGGCTACACCTTC.

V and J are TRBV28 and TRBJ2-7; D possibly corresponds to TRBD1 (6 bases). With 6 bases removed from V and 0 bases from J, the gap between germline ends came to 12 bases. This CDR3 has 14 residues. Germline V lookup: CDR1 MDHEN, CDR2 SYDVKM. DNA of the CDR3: TGTGCCAGCAGACCCGGACAGAGCTCCTACGAGCAGTACTTC. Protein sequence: CASRPGQSSYEQYF.

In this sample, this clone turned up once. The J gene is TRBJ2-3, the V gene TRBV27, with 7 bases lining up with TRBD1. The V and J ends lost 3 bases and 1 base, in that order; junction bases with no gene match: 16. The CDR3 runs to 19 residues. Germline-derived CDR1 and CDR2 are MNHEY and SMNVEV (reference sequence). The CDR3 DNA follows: TGTGCCAGCAGTTTTCTGAGACAGGGCCCCGGCTTGGGCACAGATACGCAGTATTTT. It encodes CASSFLRQGPGLGTDTQYF.

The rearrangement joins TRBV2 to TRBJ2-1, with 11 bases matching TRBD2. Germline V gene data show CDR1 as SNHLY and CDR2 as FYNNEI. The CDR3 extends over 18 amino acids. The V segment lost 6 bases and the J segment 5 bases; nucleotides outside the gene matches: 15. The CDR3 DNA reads TGTGCCAGCAGCCGCGAGCTGCTTAGCGGGAGGGCCCACAATGAGCAGTTCTTC. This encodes CASSRELLSGRAHNEQFF. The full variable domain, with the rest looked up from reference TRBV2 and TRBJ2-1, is EPEVTQTPSHQVTQMGQEVILRCVPISNHLYFYWYRQILGQKVEFLVSFYNNEISEKSEIFDDQFSVERPDGSNFTLKIRSTKLEDSAMYFCASSRELLSGRAHNEQFFGPGTRLTVL.

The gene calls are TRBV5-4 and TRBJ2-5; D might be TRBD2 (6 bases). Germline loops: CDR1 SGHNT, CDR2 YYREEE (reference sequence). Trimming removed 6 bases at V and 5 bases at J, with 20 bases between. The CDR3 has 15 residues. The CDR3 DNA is TGTGCCAGCACCCCAAAAGCCGGGGCGGGGGAGACCCAGTACTTC. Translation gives CASTPKAGAGETQYF.

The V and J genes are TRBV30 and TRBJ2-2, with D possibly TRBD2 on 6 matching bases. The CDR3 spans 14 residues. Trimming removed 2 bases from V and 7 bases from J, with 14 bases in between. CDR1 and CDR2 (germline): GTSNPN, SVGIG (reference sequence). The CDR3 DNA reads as TGTGCCTGGAGTCGACTAGACGGTTACGGGGAGCTGTTTTTT. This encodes CAWSRLDGYGELFF.

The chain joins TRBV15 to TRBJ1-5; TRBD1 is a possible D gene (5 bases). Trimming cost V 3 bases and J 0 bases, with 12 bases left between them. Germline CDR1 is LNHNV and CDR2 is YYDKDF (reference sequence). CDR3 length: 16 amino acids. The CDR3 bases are TGTGCCACCAGCAGCGATCAGGGTGCTAGCAATCAGCCCCAGCATTTT. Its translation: CATSSDQGASNQPQHF.

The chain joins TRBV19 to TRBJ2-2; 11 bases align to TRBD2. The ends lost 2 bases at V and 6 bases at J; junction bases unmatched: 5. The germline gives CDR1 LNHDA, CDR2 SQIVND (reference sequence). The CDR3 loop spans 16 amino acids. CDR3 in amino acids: CASSITTSGKAGELFF. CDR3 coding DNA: TGTGCCAGTAGTATAACGACTAGCGGGAAGGCCGGGGAGCTGTTTTTT. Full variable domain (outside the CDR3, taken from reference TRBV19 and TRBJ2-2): DGGITQSPKYLFRKEGQNVTLSCEQNLNHDAMYWYRQDPGQGLRLIYYSQIVNDFQKGDIAEGYSVSREKKESFPLTVTSAQKNPTAFYLCASSITTSGKAGELFFGEGSRLTVL.

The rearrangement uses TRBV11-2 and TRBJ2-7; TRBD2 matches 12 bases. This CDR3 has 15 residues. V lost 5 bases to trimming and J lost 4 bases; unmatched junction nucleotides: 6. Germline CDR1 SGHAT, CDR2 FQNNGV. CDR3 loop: CASSTRTSGAYEQYF. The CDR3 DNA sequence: TGTGCCAGCAGCACTCGGACTAGCGGGGCTTACGAGCAGTACTTC.